This TCR beta chain emerged from a study of T cells after yellow fever vaccination. About the study: Preparing low-cell-number fractions relied on SMART-Seq v4 Ultra Low Input. Overall study results and limits: Re-detected after boosting: most primary clones, almost 98% of CD4 and around 86% of CD8. On re-exposure, the response was weaker but peaked faster, at day 5 versus 15.

Of note for this clonotype: Its antigen is currently unknown.

V was cut by 5 bases and J by 10 bases, with 12 bases left in between. The CDR3 is made up of 11 amino acids. CDR1 and CDR2 from the germline V gene are DFQATT and SNEGSKA (reference sequence). The 5'RACE template-switching step produced TCR cDNA and added a universal primer site and UMIs. TCRdb recomputed calls from the 5' RACE reads with MiXCR, one row per CDR3 protein. The sample shows roughly 170,000 distinct CDR3 sequences, approximately 6.2% of them seen only once. The chain links TRBV20-1 to TRBJ2-1; weak D call: TRBD1 (5 bases). The TCR sequence derives from a man younger than 35 who received the YFV17D yellow fever vaccine. The source was CD4+ T cells sorted from PBMCs, collected on the day of the first yellow fever vaccination. The chain's CDR3 is CSAPSRVEQFF. The CDR3 bases are TGCAGTGCTCCCAGCAGGGTCGAGCAGTTCTTC.